Listed below are T cell receptor beta chains from one sample, sequenced in a study of T cell responses to AZD1222 COVID-19 vaccine. The repertoire was sequenced with immunoSEQ multiplex PCR; TCRdb's copy has only in-frame clones and lacks some. The sample lists tens of thousands of clones, roughly 90% occurring once. The sample here was peripheral blood, taken on day 0 of AZD1222 vaccination. Receptors originate from an adult in good health. Both conserved end residues are part of each CDR3. D genes are given only for firm matches. For some rows the clone size is stated as once, few or many, or as a class when expanded; others skip it.

d_gene	abundance	v_gene	j_gene	CDR3aa	CDR3nt
NA	NA	TRBV11-1	TRBJ1-6	CASAHGYSPLHF	TGTGCCAGCGCCCATGGCTATTCACCCCTCCACTTT
TRBD1	once	TRBV18	TRBJ1-2	CASSPGQGPYGYTF	TGTGCCAGCTCACCAGGACAGGGACCCTATGGCTACACCTTC
NA	few	TRBV7-3	TRBJ1-2	CASSPGQGDYGYTF	TGTGCCAGCAGCCCCGGTCAGGGCGACTATGGCTACACCTTC
NA	NA	TRBV4-1	TRBJ2-3	CASSPGRGRRVDTQYF	TGCGCCAGCAGCCCCGGGAGGGGGCGAAGGGTAGATACGCAGTATTTT
NA	NA	TRBV6-5	TRBJ2-2	CASSSTNGAGELFF	TGTGCCAGCAGTTCTACAAACGGGGCTGGGGAGCTGTTTTTT
NA	NA	TRBV12-3/TRBV12-4	TRBJ2-7	CASSPTPSYEQYF	TGTGCCAGCAGTCCGACACCCTCCTACGAGCAGTACTTC
NA	NA	TRBV3-1/TRBV3-2	TRBJ2-7	CASSQVRGAYEQYF	TGTGCCAGCAGCCAAGTTCGAGGGGCTTACGAGCAGTACTTC
NA	NA	TRBV24-1	TRBJ2-7	CATADSSYEQYF	TGTGCCACCGCGGACAGCTCCTACGAGCAGTACTTC
TRBD2	NA	TRBV7-2	TRBJ2-5	CASSPTGTSGGYQETQYF	TGTGCCAGCAGCCCGACCGGGACTAGCGGGGGATACCAAGAGACCCAGTACTTC
NA	NA	TRBV12-3/TRBV12-4	TRBJ2-1	CASRRDQYNEQFF	TGTGCCAGCAGACGGGACCAGTACAATGAGCAGTTCTTC
NA	few	TRBV4-3	TRBJ2-2	CASSQGTLTNTGELFF	TGCGCCAGCAGCCAAGGGACTCTTACGAACACCGGGGAGCTGTTTTTT
TRBD1	NA	TRBV28	TRBJ1-2	CASSFWTGYGYTF	TGTGCCAGCAGTTTTTGGACAGGATATGGCTACACCTTC
NA	NA	TRBV18	TRBJ2-7	CASSLGLGDYEQYF	TGTGCCAGCTCACTTGGATTGGGGGACTACGAGCAGTACTTC
TRBD1	NA	TRBV5-6	TRBJ2-7	CASSPRQGGRRRYEQYF	TGTGCCAGCAGCCCTAGACAGGGGGGGAGAAGGCGTTACGAGCAGTACTTC
NA	NA	TRBV29-1	TRBJ1-5	CSVEEVGQPQHF	TGCAGCGTTGAAGAGGTTGGACAGCCCCAGCATTTT
NA	NA	TRBV4-3	TRBJ2-6	CASSQGDTGSSGANVLTF	TGCGCCAGCAGCCAAGGTGACACTGGTAGCTCTGGGGCCAACGTCCTGACTTTC
NA	NA	TRBV5-4	TRBJ1-1	CASSRITGGVESYTEAFF	TGTGCCAGCAGCCGTATAACAGGCGGCGTTGAGTCATACACTGAAGCTTTCTTT
NA	NA	TRBV6-2/TRBV6-3	TRBJ2-1	CASSEILINEQFF	TGTGCCAGCAGTGAGATCTTAATCAATGAGCAGTTCTTC
NA	once	TRBV19	TRBJ1-1	CASARREHTEAFF	TGTGCCAGTGCACGAAGAGAGCACACTGAAGCTTTCTTT
NA	NA	TRBV6-5	TRBJ1-5	CASAVDQPQHF	TGTGCCAGTGCGGTGGATCAGCCCCAGCATTTT
NA	NA	TRBV19	TRBJ2-2	CASSMLYPISAGELFF	TGTGCCAGTAGTATGCTCTACCCAATCTCCGCCGGGGAGCTGTTTTTT
TRBD2	NA	TRBV2	TRBJ2-5	CASSVIPAGVQETQYF	TGTGCCAGCAGTGTAATCCCAGCGGGGGTACAAGAGACCCAGTACTTC
NA	NA	TRBV7-9	TRBJ1-2	CASSLVYGSNYGYTF	TGTGCCAGCAGCTTAGTTTACGGATCTAACTATGGCTACACCTTC
NA	once	TRBV21-1	TRBJ2-7	CASSKAPGWGQRSCEQYF	TGTGCCAGCAGCAAAGCGCCGGGATGGGGACAGAGGAGCTGCGAGCAGTACTTC
NA	NA	TRBV4-2	TRBJ1-2	CASSQASANYGYTF	TGTGCCAGCAGCCAAGCGTCAGCCAACTATGGCTACACCTTC
NA	NA	TRBV30	TRBJ1-1	CAWNRENTEAFF	TGTGCCTGGAACAGAGAGAACACTGAAGCTTTCTTT
TRBD2	few	TRBV14	TRBJ2-2	CASSEGTSLNTGELFF	TGTGCCAGCAGCGAAGGGACTAGCCTGAACACCGGGGAGCTGTTTTTT
TRBD1	once	TRBV7-2	TRBJ2-7	CASSPPRGQGPYEQYF	TGTGCCAGCAGCCCCCCACGAGGACAGGGACCCTACGAGCAGTACTTC
NA	NA	TRBV7-2	TRBJ2-3	CASSPNWLTDTQYF	TGTGCCAGCAGCCCTAACTGGCTCACAGATACGCAGTATTTT
TRBD1	NA	TRBV28	TRBJ1-5	CASSRQGGNQPQHF	TGTGCCAGCAGTCGACAGGGAGGGAATCAGCCCCAGCATTTT
NA	NA	TRBV19	TRBJ1-5	CASSIQLASNQPQHF	TGTGCCAGTAGTATTCAGCTGGCAAGCAATCAGCCCCAGCATTTT
NA	NA	TRBV3-1/TRBV3-2	TRBJ1-5	CASSQVIGADQPQHF	TGTGCCAGCAGCCAAGTGATTGGGGCGGATCAGCCCCAGCATTTT
NA	NA	TRBV18	TRBJ1-1	CASSPRTENTEAFF	TGTGCCAGCTCACCCCGGACCGAGAACACTGAAGCTTTCTTT
TRBD1	NA	TRBV18	TRBJ2-7	CASSPIPGQADEQYF	TGTGCCAGCTCACCAATACCGGGACAGGCGGACGAGCAGTACTTC
NA	NA	TRBV9	TRBJ2-7	CASSVHWDIDYEQYF	TGTGCCAGCAGCGTCCACTGGGACATCGACTACGAGCAGTACTTC
NA	NA	TRBV2	TRBJ2-7	CASSGGGYEQYF	TGTGCCAGCAGTGGAGGGGGCTACGAGCAGTACTTC
TRBD2	NA	TRBV30	TRBJ2-3	CAWRGGGGTSSTDTQYF	TGTGCCTGGAGGGGGGGCGGAGGGACTAGCTCCACAGATACGCAGTATTTT
TRBD1	NA	TRBV6-5	TRBJ1-4	CASRPTGTGGEKLFF	TGTGCCAGCAGACCTACCGGGACAGGGGGTGAAAAACTGTTTTTT
NA	NA	TRBV19	TRBJ1-5	CASSLIQRVGNQPQHF	TGTGCCAGTAGTCTGATCCAGCGGGTTGGCAATCAGCCCCAGCATTTT
NA	NA	TRBV4-1	TRBJ1-1	CASSQSITMNTEAFF	TGCGCCAGCAGCCAAAGCATAACCATGAACACTGAAGCTTTCTTT
NA	NA	TRBV7-2	TRBJ2-7	CASSPFMTYEQYF	TGTGCCAGCAGTCCCTTTATGACTTACGAGCAGTACTTC
NA	NA	TRBV18	TRBJ2-2	CASSPRLENAGELFF	TGTGCCAGCTCACCACGATTGGAGAACGCCGGGGAGCTGTTTTTT
NA	NA	TRBV19	TRBJ1-2	CASSTPGANYGYTF	TGTGCCAGTAGTACCCCCGGGGCCAACTATGGCTACACCTTC
NA	once	TRBV19	TRBJ2-3	CASSPGTLSTDTQYF	TGTGCCAGTAGTCCCGGGACACTTAGCACAGATACGCAGTATTTT
NA	few	TRBV5-1	TRBJ2-5	CASSLNVQETQYF	TGCGCCAGCAGCTTAAATGTCCAAGAGACCCAGTACTTC
TRBD1	NA	TRBV5-4	TRBJ2-3	CASSFRQGAADTQYF	TGTGCCAGCAGCTTTCGACAGGGGGCGGCAGATACGCAGTATTTT
TRBD2	once	TRBV4-2	TRBJ2-3	CASSRESSAGGRYTQYF	TGTGCCAGCAGCCGCGAATCATCCGCGGGAGGGAGGTATACGCAGTATTTT
TRBD2	NA	TRBV5-1	TRBJ2-7	CASSNPGTSGGLDYYEQYF	TGCGCCAGCAGCAATCCCGGGACTAGCGGGGGACTGGATTACTACGAGCAGTACTTC
NA	NA	TRBV6-2/TRBV6-3	TRBJ2-7	CASSYDRGEQYF	TGTGCCAGCAGTTACGATCGCGGGGAGCAGTACTTC
NA	NA	TRBV6-5	TRBJ1-5	CASSYGRGRQPQHF	TGTGCCAGCAGTTACGGTCGGGGTCGACAGCCCCAGCATTTT
NA	NA	TRBV19	TRBJ2-3	CASRQVFSTDTQYF	TGTGCCAGTAGACAGGTCTTTAGCACAGATACGCAGTATTTT
NA	NA	TRBV18	TRBJ2-5	CASSPGAQETQYF	TGTGCCAGCTCACCCGGGGCCCAAGAGACCCAGTACTTC
NA	NA	TRBV7-2	TRBJ1-4	CASSLLISNEKLFF	TGTGCCAGCAGCTTACTTATTTCAAATGAAAAACTGTTTTTT
NA	NA	TRBV18	TRBJ2-7	CASSRLDNSAYEQYF	TGTGCCAGCTCACGGTTAGACAACTCGGCCTACGAGCAGTACTTC
NA	NA	TRBV12-3/TRBV12-4	TRBJ1-2	CASSMAGRSTF	TGTGCCAGCAGTATGGCGGGGAGATCCACCTTC
NA	NA	TRBV30	TRBJ1-2	CAWRRWGGGFAF	TGTGCCTGGAGGCGGTGGGGGGGCGGCTTCGCCTTC
NA	NA	TRBV12-5	TRBJ2-3	CASGFSSTDTQYF	TGTGCTAGTGGTTTCTCGAGCACAGATACGCAGTATTTT